Listed below are T cell receptor beta chains from one sample, sequenced in a study of spatial heterogeneity in lung cancer. Using its own MiXCR run on the 5' RACE reads, TCRdb lists one record per CDR3 protein. This repertoire shows around 20,000 distinct CDR3 sequences, around 6.8% found once; its top ten account for approximately 25%. The sequences come from lung tumor tissue, collected at surgery. The receptors come from a male donor with early-stage non-small cell lung cancer. Both conserved end residues are part of each CDR3. The D gene is left open where the match is weak. Clone size is not always given. Where it is, it says once, few, many or a class for expanded clones.

j_gene: TRBJ2-2; abundance: .; d_gene: TRBD2; v_gene: TRBV20-1; CDR3aa: CSANRLAGGTGELFF; CDR3nt: TGCAGTGCTAACCGACTAGCGGGGGGAACCGGGGAGCTGTTTTTT
j_gene: TRBJ2-7; abundance: many; d_gene: TRBD1; v_gene: TRBV10-2; CDR3aa: CASSTRGPSYEQYF; CDR3nt: TGCGCCAGCAGTACCAGGGGGCCCTCCTACGAGCAGTACTTC
j_gene: TRBJ1-3; abundance: many; d_gene: .; v_gene: TRBV28; CDR3aa: CASRGPGKGNTIYF; CDR3nt: TGTGCCAGCAGGGGCCCAGGGAAAGGAAACACCATATATTTT
j_gene: TRBJ2-2; abundance: many; d_gene: .; v_gene: TRBV30; CDR3aa: CAWSQFLGHLNTGELFF; CDR3nt: TGTGCCTGGAGTCAGTTTCTGGGACATTTGAACACCGGGGAGCTGTTTTTT
j_gene: TRBJ2-3; abundance: .; d_gene: .; v_gene: TRBV21-1; CDR3aa: CASSKVKVAPASDTQYF; CDR3nt: TGTGCCAGCAGCAAAGTCAAGGTAGCGCCCGCCTCAGATACGCAGTATTTT
j_gene: TRBJ2-3; abundance: few; d_gene: TRBD1; v_gene: TRBV28; CDR3aa: CASSFIGNRGPDTQYF; CDR3nt: TGTGCCAGCAGTTTCATCGGTAACAGGGGGCCAGATACGCAGTATTTT
j_gene: TRBJ2-7; abundance: many; d_gene: TRBD1; v_gene: TRBV2; CDR3aa: CASSGQGYYEQYF; CDR3nt: TGTGCCAGCAGCGGACAGGGGTACTACGAGCAGTACTTC
j_gene: TRBJ1-2; abundance: .; d_gene: TRBD1; v_gene: TRBV18; CDR3aa: CASSPVLSGGGIGYGYTF; CDR3nt: TGTGCCAGCTCACCAGTTCTCTCAGGGGGCGGAATTGGCTATGGCTACACCTTC
j_gene: TRBJ2-2; abundance: many; d_gene: TRBD1; v_gene: TRBV2; CDR3aa: CASSEAWAGGERELFF; CDR3nt: TGTGCCAGCAGTGAAGCATGGGCAGGGGGAGAGAGGGAGCTGTTTTTT
j_gene: TRBJ2-7; abundance: many; d_gene: .; v_gene: TRBV5-4; CDR3aa: CASSQQGGSSYEQYF; CDR3nt: TGTGCCAGCAGTCAACAGGGTGGAAGCTCCTACGAGCAGTACTTC
j_gene: TRBJ2-5; abundance: .; d_gene: .; v_gene: TRBV5-6; CDR3aa: CASSLRALQETQYF; CDR3nt: TGTGCCAGCAGCTTGCGGGCCCTCCAAGAGACCCAGTACTTC
j_gene: TRBJ1-1; abundance: many; d_gene: .; v_gene: TRBV19; CDR3aa: CASSFGTGNTEAFF; CDR3nt: TGTGCCAGTAGTTTCGGGACGGGAAACACTGAAGCTTTCTTT
j_gene: TRBJ2-3; abundance: few; d_gene: TRBD2; v_gene: TRBV6-1; CDR3aa: CASSPAGGTTDTQYF; CDR3nt: TGTGCCAGCAGTCCAGCGGGGGGCACCACAGATACGCAGTATTTT
j_gene: TRBJ1-4; abundance: many; d_gene: TRBD1; v_gene: TRBV29-1; CDR3aa: CSVGQGGKLFF; CDR3nt: TGCAGCGTTGGACAGGGGGGGAAACTGTTTTTT
j_gene: TRBJ1-5; abundance: many; d_gene: .; v_gene: TRBV2; CDR3aa: CASSALGSSNQPQHF; CDR3nt: TGTGCCAGCAGCGCTTTAGGCAGTAGCAATCAGCCCCAGCATTTT
j_gene: TRBJ2-7; abundance: many; d_gene: TRBD1; v_gene: TRBV6-5; CDR3aa: CASSLQGAQGEQYF; CDR3nt: TGTGCCAGCAGTTTACAGGGGGCGCAAGGCGAGCAGTACTTC
j_gene: TRBJ1-1; abundance: many; d_gene: .; v_gene: TRBV14; CDR3aa: CASSHHSLRGALNTEAFF; CDR3nt: TGTGCCAGCAGCCACCACTCCCTGAGGGGGGCTTTGAACACTGAAGCTTTCTTT
j_gene: TRBJ2-7; abundance: .; d_gene: .; v_gene: TRBV6-1; CDR3aa: CASSTWGISYEQYF; CDR3nt: TGTGCCAGCAGTACCTGGGGAATCTCCTACGAGCAGTACTTC
j_gene: TRBJ2-1; abundance: many; d_gene: .; v_gene: TRBV7-2; CDR3aa: CASSLARARGEQFF; CDR3nt: TGTGCCAGCAGCTTAGCCAGGGCGCGGGGTGAGCAGTTCTTC
j_gene: TRBJ2-3; abundance: many; d_gene: .; v_gene: TRBV30; CDR3aa: CAWKQFFTDTQYF; CDR3nt: TGTGCCTGGAAGCAGTTCTTCACAGATACGCAGTATTTT
j_gene: TRBJ2-6; abundance: many; d_gene: TRBD1; v_gene: TRBV6-2/TRBV6-3; CDR3aa: CASSYVNGLGQQSGANVLTF; CDR3nt: TGTGCCAGCAGTTACGTCAACGGTCTGGGACAGCAATCTGGGGCCAACGTCCTGACTTTC
j_gene: TRBJ1-2; abundance: many; d_gene: .; v_gene: TRBV18; CDR3aa: CASSRDRLYGYTF; CDR3nt: TGTGCCAGCTCGAGAGACCGACTGTATGGCTACACCTTC
j_gene: TRBJ2-4; abundance: many; d_gene: .; v_gene: TRBV7-3; CDR3aa: CASSQTRRDIQYF; CDR3nt: TGTGCCAGCAGCCAGACACGGAGGGACATTCAGTACTTC
j_gene: TRBJ2-2; abundance: .; d_gene: .; v_gene: TRBV3-1; CDR3aa: CASSQGGHAGELFF; CDR3nt: TGTGCCAGCAGCCAAGGGGGACACGCTGGGGAGCTGTTTTTT
j_gene: TRBJ2-3; abundance: many; d_gene: .; v_gene: TRBV20-1; CDR3aa: CSARGREGDVDTQYF; CDR3nt: TGCAGTGCTAGAGGGAGGGAGGGGGACGTCGATACGCAGTATTTT
j_gene: TRBJ2-7; abundance: many; d_gene: .; v_gene: TRBV5-6; CDR3aa: CASRSPHDYEQYF; CDR3nt: TGTGCCAGCAGGTCACCACATGACTACGAGCAGTACTTC
j_gene: TRBJ1-1; abundance: few; d_gene: .; v_gene: TRBV2; CDR3aa: CASSESGLPEAFF; CDR3nt: TGTGCCAGCAGTGAATCAGGACTCCCCGAAGCTTTCTTT
j_gene: TRBJ1-1; abundance: .; d_gene: .; v_gene: TRBV20-1; CDR3aa: CSARAPERGNTEAFF; CDR3nt: TGCAGTGCTAGAGCCCCTGAACGGGGGAACACTGAAGCTTTCTTT
j_gene: TRBJ1-2; abundance: many; d_gene: .; v_gene: TRBV6-5; CDR3aa: CASRIRHQANYGYTF; CDR3nt: TGTGCCAGCAGGATACGTCACCAGGCTAACTATGGCTACACCTTC